A selection of T cell receptor beta chains follows, all from one sample in a study of blood T cell repertoires in COVID-19. TCRdb's table, derived via immunoSEQ multiplex PCR, lists solely in-frame clones and lacks some. Among 150,000 to 200,000 clones listed, 82% were seen once. Sequencing input: peripheral blood. All receptors derive from a woman in her 40s with COVID-19, enrolled during active disease. Both conserved end residues are part of each CDR3. D genes are given only for firm matches. A clone size is listed for some rows: how often the clone was seen (once, few, many), or a class if it is expanded.

d_gene: TRBD2; j_gene: TRBJ2-2; abundance: -; v_gene: TRBV15; CDR3aa: CATSREIAGGPTGELFF; CDR3nt: TGTGCCACCAGCAGAGAAATAGCGGGGGGGCCCACCGGGGAGCTGTTTTTT
d_gene: TRBD1; j_gene: TRBJ1-2; abundance: -; v_gene: TRBV2; CDR3aa: CASRTGTGVNYGYTF; CDR3nt: TGTGCCAGCAGAACCGGGACAGGGGTGAACTATGGCTACACCTTC
d_gene: -; j_gene: TRBJ1-6; abundance: -; v_gene: TRBV6-5; CDR3aa: CASSSLLRHYNSPLHF; CDR3nt: TGTGCCAGCAGTTCCCTCCTCAGACATTATAATTCACCCCTCCACTTT
d_gene: -; j_gene: TRBJ1-3; abundance: -; v_gene: TRBV19; CDR3aa: CASTMGSFSGNTIYF; CDR3nt: TGTGCCAGTACCATGGGGAGCTTCTCTGGAAACACCATATATTTT
d_gene: TRBD1; j_gene: TRBJ1-6; abundance: -; v_gene: TRBV19; CDR3aa: CASSPSTGGYSPLHF; CDR3nt: TGTGCCAGTAGTCCGTCGACAGGGGGCTATTCACCCCTCCACTTT
d_gene: -; j_gene: TRBJ2-1; abundance: -; v_gene: TRBV7-9; CDR3aa: CASSLGGGTVSRGQFF; CDR3nt: TGTGCCAGCAGCCTCGGGGGGGGGACAGTCTCCCGCGGGCAGTTCTTC
d_gene: -; j_gene: TRBJ2-5; abundance: few; v_gene: TRBV29-1; CDR3aa: CSVSRGQETQYF; CDR3nt: TGCAGCGTTTCTCGGGGGCAAGAGACCCAGTACTTC
d_gene: -; j_gene: TRBJ1-5; abundance: -; v_gene: TRBV11-2; CDR3aa: CASSFFNGGNQPQHF; CDR3nt: TGTGCCAGCAGCTTCTTTAACGGGGGGAACCAGCCCCAGCATTTT
d_gene: TRBD1; j_gene: TRBJ2-6; abundance: -; v_gene: TRBV3-1/TRBV3-2; CDR3aa: CASRLGQASGGANVLTF; CDR3nt: TGTGCCAGCAGACTTGGACAGGCCTCGGGGGGGGCCAACGTCCTGACTTTC
d_gene: -; j_gene: TRBJ1-1; abundance: -; v_gene: TRBV11-1; CDR3aa: CASSLRVQGTEAFF; CDR3nt: TGTGCCAGCAGCTTAAGGGTGCAGGGTACTGAAGCTTTCTTT
d_gene: TRBD2; j_gene: TRBJ2-1; abundance: many; v_gene: TRBV11-3; CDR3aa: CASSSGLAGGNEQFF; CDR3nt: TGTGCCAGCAGCTCCGGACTAGCGGGAGGAAATGAGCAGTTCTTC
d_gene: TRBD2; j_gene: TRBJ2-1; abundance: -; v_gene: TRBV7-9; CDR3aa: CASATLDLAGSYDEQFF; CDR3nt: TGTGCCAGCGCCACATTGGACTTAGCGGGAAGTTACGATGAGCAGTTCTTC
d_gene: TRBD2; j_gene: TRBJ2-5; abundance: once; v_gene: TRBV4-2; CDR3aa: CASSLGGTSGEEQETQYF; CDR3nt: TGTGCCAGCAGCTTAGGGGGGACTAGCGGAGAAGAACAAGAGACCCAGTACTTC
d_gene: -; j_gene: TRBJ2-1; abundance: -; v_gene: TRBV11-2; CDR3aa: CASSISGKYNEQFF; CDR3nt: TGTGCCAGCAGCATTAGCGGAAAGTACAATGAGCAGTTCTTC
d_gene: TRBD1; j_gene: TRBJ1-4; abundance: -; v_gene: TRBV2; CDR3aa: CASSGGQGNEKLFF; CDR3nt: TGTGCCAGCAGTGGAGGACAGGGGAATGAAAAACTGTTTTTT
d_gene: -; j_gene: TRBJ2-2; abundance: few; v_gene: TRBV19; CDR3aa: CASSILATGELFF; CDR3nt: TGTGCCAGTAGTATACTAGCAACCGGGGAGCTGTTTTTT
d_gene: TRBD2; j_gene: TRBJ2-5; abundance: -; v_gene: TRBV5-1; CDR3aa: CASSVTSGREETQYF; CDR3nt: TGCGCCAGCAGCGTTACTAGCGGGAGGGAAGAGACCCAGTACTTC
d_gene: -; j_gene: TRBJ2-2; abundance: few; v_gene: TRBV2; CDR3aa: CASSPHGGTSGGELFF; CDR3nt: TGTGCCAGCAGTCCCCACGGGGGGACATCAGGCGGGGAGCTGTTTTTT
d_gene: -; j_gene: TRBJ2-2; abundance: -; v_gene: TRBV10-2; CDR3aa: CASDGHRTLTTSNTGELFF; CDR3nt: TGCGCCAGCGATGGTCATCGGACTCTAACTACTTCGAACACCGGGGAGCTGTTTTTT
d_gene: -; j_gene: TRBJ1-2; abundance: -; v_gene: TRBV6-2/TRBV6-3; CDR3aa: CASSWTGTYTF; CDR3nt: TGTGCCAGCAGCTGGACTGGGACATACACCTTC
d_gene: TRBD2; j_gene: TRBJ2-1; abundance: -; v_gene: TRBV9; CDR3aa: CASSVSPGLAGDNEQFF; CDR3nt: TGTGCCAGCAGCGTATCCCCTGGACTAGCGGGGGACAATGAGCAGTTCTTC
d_gene: -; j_gene: TRBJ2-1; abundance: -; v_gene: TRBV4-1; CDR3aa: CASSQGQGLAGRIGEQFF; CDR3nt: TGCGCCAGCAGCCAAGGACAGGGGCTAGCGGGACGCATAGGTGAGCAGTTCTTC
d_gene: TRBD1; j_gene: TRBJ2-2; abundance: -; v_gene: TRBV14; CDR3aa: CASSRQGAGGELFF; CDR3nt: TGTGCCAGCAGCCGGCAGGGGGCAGGCGGGGAGCTGTTTTTT
d_gene: TRBD1; j_gene: TRBJ2-5; abundance: few; v_gene: TRBV30; CDR3aa: CAWRQTGGKETQYF; CDR3nt: TGTGCCTGGAGACAAACAGGGGGGAAGGAGACCCAGTACTTC
d_gene: -; j_gene: TRBJ2-7; abundance: few; v_gene: TRBV5-1; CDR3aa: CASAVGVGTEQYF; CDR3nt: TGCGCCAGCGCCGTTGGGGTAGGGACAGAGCAGTACTTC
d_gene: -; j_gene: TRBJ1-6; abundance: -; v_gene: TRBV6-5; CDR3aa: CASSYSTQYNSPLHF; CDR3nt: TGTGCCAGCAGTTACTCAACTCAATATAATTCACCCCTCCACTTT
d_gene: TRBD1; j_gene: TRBJ1-2; abundance: -; v_gene: TRBV19; CDR3aa: CASSIDREALGYGYTF; CDR3nt: TGTGCCAGTAGTATCGACAGGGAAGCGCTGGGCTATGGCTACACCTTC
d_gene: -; j_gene: TRBJ1-3; abundance: once; v_gene: TRBV7-9; CDR3aa: CASKVEGAGNTIYF; CDR3nt: TGTGCCAGCAAGGTAGAGGGCGCGGGAAACACCATATATTTT
d_gene: -; j_gene: TRBJ2-7; abundance: -; v_gene: TRBV5-1; CDR3aa: CASSPGQGLWYEQYF; CDR3nt: TGCGCCAGCAGCCCCGGGCAGGGGTTATGGTACGAGCAGTACTTC
d_gene: -; j_gene: TRBJ2-5; abundance: -; v_gene: TRBV7-7; CDR3aa: CASSPHATFQETQYF; CDR3nt: TGTGCTAGCAGCCCCCATGCGACTTTTCAAGAGACCCAGTACTTC
d_gene: TRBD1; j_gene: TRBJ2-2; abundance: -; v_gene: TRBV30; CDR3aa: CAWKGQGNTGELFF; CDR3nt: TGTGCCTGGAAAGGACAGGGAAATACCGGGGAGCTGTTTTTT
d_gene: TRBD1; j_gene: TRBJ1-6; abundance: -; v_gene: TRBV4-2; CDR3aa: CASSQAGTGWSPLHF; CDR3nt: TGTGCCAGCAGCCAAGCGGGGACAGGGTGGTCACCCCTCCACTTT